This TCR delta chain was recorded in a study of gamma-delta chains in newborns, infants, children. On the study more broadly: Polyclonal expansion of innate γδ T cells after birth follows microbial exposure.

TCRdb reran clone calling via CATT on the reads. The data contain thousands of delta-chain clones, roughly 5% of them singletons. The CDR3 sequence is 22 residues long. The origin of this receptor is a child who was a newborn, infant or young child, either healthy, febrile or measles-vaccinated (not recorded which). The assigned J gene is TRDJ3, but the V gene is uncalled; TRDD3, the table's D call, lacks a check against the DNA. Sequenced: blood. The CDR3 sequence is CACDSIPGGPSSSSWDTRQMFF. The CDR3 bases are TGCGCCTGTGACAGCATTCCTGGGGGTCCTAGTTCCAGCTCCTGGGACACCCGACAGATGTTTTTC.